This entry is about one T cell receptor beta chain. Its antigen remains unknown. These data are taken from a study of cytomegalovirus exposure and HLA in healthy donors. As for the study in general: The use of the same platform for the roughly 130 validation repertoires and the roughly 680 first-cohort repertoires was reported by a later analysis. Whole-study findings and limits: The listing of 150 to 200 TCR beta chains classed them as cytomegalovirus-associated. In the approximately 130 validation repertoires, approximately 94% of cluster scores exceeded 0, per a later analysis. Most TCR sequences proved rare, with some public TCRs found in many donors.

Only in-frame clones appear in the TCRdb table, and some are missing; sequencing was by immunoSEQ multiplex PCR. The top ten clones hold 5.5% to 7% of a sample with about 200,000 clones, less than 90% of them seen once. CDR1 SNHLY and CDR2 FYNNEI come from the germline V gene. V lost 0 bases and J lost 8; bases outside the gene matches: 12. The CDR3 totals 16 residues. The sample consisted of PBMCs. The TCR originated in a woman under 30 in good health and CMV-seronegative. The chain combines TRBV2 with TRBJ1-2, with TRBD1 matching 7 bases. CDR3 nucleotide sequence: TGTGCCAGCAGTGAAGCGCTTCGGGGCAGGGGGAGGGGCTACACCTTC. Its protein is CASSEALRGRGRGYTF.